This TCR beta chain appears in the sequencing data of a study of blood T cell repertoires in COVID-19. The authors' processing: Reference gene primer amplification yielded estimated nucleated cell counts. Libraries were prepared by immunoSEQ multiplex PCR; TCRdb keeps only in-frame clonotypes and omits some of them. Clone size and the V and J calls come from that table; the DNA yielded D and trimming. The table includes 350,000 to 450,000 clones, roughly 90% detected once. The V end lost 2 bases, the J end lost 6 bases, and 13 bases lay between the germline ends. The CDR3 runs to 15 residues. Per the germline V gene, CDR1 is SGHVS and CDR2 is FQNEAQ.

The sample comprised peripheral blood. The origin of this receptor is an older woman with COVID-19, enrolled during active disease. The chain couples TRBV7-8 to TRBJ2-2, with D possibly being TRBD1 (5 bases). CDR3 DNA sequence: TGTGCCAGCAGCTTAAGGGGCGGAGTGTCCGGGGAGCTGTTTTTT. As protein: CASSLRGGVSGELFF.